The 12 T cell receptor beta chains presented below share a single source sample, sequenced in a study of regulatory dendritic cells for organ transplantation (dated by TCRdb to 2015 to 2018). Sorted T cell subsets were CFSE-labeled and co-cultured for five to six days with allogeneic regulatory or mature dendritic cells at a 1:10 DC:T ratio. Libraries were made using the immunoSEQ multiplex PCR assay. This is the immuneACCESS table as TCRdb keeps it, with only in-frame sequences that have V and J called. A part of the clones is gone; compared with another copy, unresolved V genes explain less than half, and the rest is unexplained. The sample table lists 9,500 to 15,000 clones, approximately 56% of them with a count of one. 1.2% of the sample comes from the top ten. Their target antigens are unknown. The sequenced sample consisted of naive CD8+ T cells from blood cultured with dendritic cells. Taken with the paper, the label for cell subset or site translates to: CD45RA+ naive T cells. The receptors come from a human donor in good health.

This clone was detected only a few times. The rearrangement links TRBV5-1 to TRBJ1-1; a possible D gene is TRBD1 (6 bases). The CDR3 loop spans 14 amino acids. The V end lost 0 bases, the J end lost 4 bases, and 10 bases lay between the germline ends. Germline V gene lookup returns CDR1 SGHRS and CDR2 YFSETQ. CDR3 bases: TGCGCCAGCAGCTTGGCAGGGGCGGGCACTGAAGCTTTCTTT. It yields the protein CASSLAGAGTEAFF. The full variable domain, rest sourced from reference TRBV5-1 and TRBJ1-1, is KAGVTQTPRYLIKTRGQQVTLSCSPISGHRSVSWYQQTPGQGLQFLFEYFSETQRNKGNFPGRFSGRQFSNSRSEMNVSTLELGDSALYLCASSLAGAGTEAFFGQGTRLTVV.

In nucleotides, the CDR3 is TGTGCCAGCAGTGAATTTCGGAACAGGGTGGGCGAAAAACTGTTTTTT. Translated: CASSEFRNRVGEKLFF. The chain joins TRBV6-1 to TRBJ1-4, with D perhaps TRBD1 (6 bases). The CDR3 sequence is 16 residues long. Germline V gene lookup returns CDR1 MNHNS and CDR2 SASEGT. Trimming took off 2 bases at V and 8 bases at J, with 18 bases between the two ends.

The genes are TRBV7-9 and TRBJ2-1, with 9 bases matching TRBD2. The trim removed 3 bases at V and 7 bases at J, leaving 7 bases unmatched. The length of the CDR3 is 15 residues. Per the germline V gene, CDR1 is SEHNR and CDR2 is FQNEAQ (reference sequence). DNA of the CDR3: TGTGCCAGCAGCTTTCTAGCGGGGTCGGATAATGAGCAGTTCTTC. It yields the protein CASSFLAGSDNEQFF.

The chain joins TRBV5-1 to TRBJ2-1; D is uncertain. Trimming shortened V by 0 bases and J by 2 bases, and 12 bases separated the two germline ends. The CDR3 spans 16 residues. Germline CDR1 and CDR2: SGHRS and YFSETQ. Written as DNA, the CDR3 is TGCGCCAGCAGCTTGGAGTGGCTGATTGCCTACAATGAGCAGTTCTTC. Amino acids: CASSLEWLIAYNEQFF. Full variable domain (rest looked up from reference TRBV5-1 and TRBJ2-1): KAGVTQTPRYLIKTRGQQVTLSCSPISGHRSVSWYQQTPGQGLQFLFEYFSETQRNKGNFPGRFSGRQFSNSRSEMNVSTLELGDSALYLCASSLEWLIAYNEQFFGPGTRLTVL.

The CDR3 protein is CASSLGGPDYEQYF. For the CDR3, the DNA is TGTGCCAGCAGTCTCGGGGGACCCGACTACGAGCAGTACTTC. This chain uses TRBV27 with TRBJ2-7, with a possible D match to TRBD2 (6 bases). V shed 5 bases and J shed 3 bases, with 14 bases lying between them. The CDR3 has 14 residues. CDR1 and CDR2 from the germline V gene are MNHEY and SMNVEV (reference sequence).

In the case of this clone: The junction shows a germline mismatch at one end, possibly a read error. The chain recombines TRBV29-1 with TRBJ2-7; 7 nucleotides align to TRBD2. Germline loops: CDR1 SQVTM, CDR2 ANQGSEA. The CDR3 length is 14 residues. CDR3: CSVEGWGGDYEQYF. The CDR3 coding sequence is TGCAGCGTGGAAGGTTGGGGGGGGGACTACGAGCAGTACTTC.

The chain uses TRBV29-1 and TRBJ1-1; 8 bases fit TRBD1. This CDR3 spans 12 amino acids. Germline assignment: CDR1 SQVTM and CDR2 ANQGSEA. The ends lost 3 bases at V and 5 bases at J; junction bases unmatched: 2. The DNA of the CDR3 is TGCAGCGTTGAGACAGGGGCGACTGAAGCTTTCTTT. Translation gives CSVETGATEAFF.

This rearrangement joins TRBV6-6 to TRBJ2-3; 8 bases agree with TRBD2. Per the germline V gene, CDR1 is MNHNY and CDR2 is SVGAGI (reference sequence). The CDR3 has 15 amino acids. The ends lost 6 bases at V and 1 base at J; junction bases unmatched: 6. As DNA, the CDR3 is TGTGCCAGCAGCCCCACTAGCGGCCGCACAGATACGCAGTATTTT. It codes for CASSPTSGRTDTQYF.

The rearrangement uses TRBV7-9 and TRBJ2-5; D is perhaps TRBD2 (6 bases). Germline assignment: CDR1 SEHNR and CDR2 FQNEAQ (reference sequence). This CDR3 spans 13 amino acids. Trimming took 2 bases from V and 5 from J, leaving 9 bases between them. The DNA of the CDR3 is TGTGCCAGCAGCTTAAACAGCGGGGAGACCCAGTACTTC. Its protein product is CASSLNSGETQYF.

Here the CDR3 DNA reads TGTGCCAGCAGTGGACATATGGACCAGCATTTT. As protein: CASSGHMDQHF. The chain has TRBV6-5 and TRBJ1-5; TRBD1 might be the D (5 bases). V dropped 5 bases and J dropped 12 bases, with 11 bases sitting between them. The CDR3 has 11 residues. Germline V gene lookup returns CDR1 MNHEY and CDR2 SVGAGI.

This clone was seen more than once but under ten times. The chain links TRBV7-8 to TRBJ1-3; the D gene is possibly TRBD1 (6 bases). Trimming removed 4 bases from V and 0 bases from J, with 10 bases in between. The germline CDR1 and CDR2 sequences are SGHVS and FQNEAQ. The CDR3 sequence is 15 residues long. The CDR3 nucleotides are TGTGCCAGCAGCTCGGACAGCCGCTCTGGAAACACCATATATTTT. Translating it yields CASSSDSRSGNTIYF.

This rearrangement joins TRBV4-3 to TRBJ2-1; the D gene is possibly TRBD1 (5 bases). The CDR3 is 17 amino acids. Deletions cut 1 base from V and 5 bases from J, with 18 bases between. Germline V gene sequence: CDR1 LGHNA, CDR2 YSLEER. Here the CDR3 DNA reads TGCGCCAGCAGCCAAGGCCCCTGGCAGGGTGGGGACAATGAGCAGTTCTTC. It codes for CASSQGPWQGGDNEQFF.